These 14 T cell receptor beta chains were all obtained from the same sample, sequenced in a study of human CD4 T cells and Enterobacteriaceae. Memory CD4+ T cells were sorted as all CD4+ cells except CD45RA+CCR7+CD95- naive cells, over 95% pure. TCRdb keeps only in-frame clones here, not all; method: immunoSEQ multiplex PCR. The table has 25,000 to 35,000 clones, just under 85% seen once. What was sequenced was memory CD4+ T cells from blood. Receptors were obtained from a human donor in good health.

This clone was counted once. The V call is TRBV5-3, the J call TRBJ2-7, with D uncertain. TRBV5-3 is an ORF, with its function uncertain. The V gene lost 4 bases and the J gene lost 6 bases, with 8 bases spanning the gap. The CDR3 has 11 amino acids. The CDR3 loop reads CARSPLPEQYF. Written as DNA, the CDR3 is TGTGCCAGAAGCCCCCTACCCGAGCAGTACTTC.

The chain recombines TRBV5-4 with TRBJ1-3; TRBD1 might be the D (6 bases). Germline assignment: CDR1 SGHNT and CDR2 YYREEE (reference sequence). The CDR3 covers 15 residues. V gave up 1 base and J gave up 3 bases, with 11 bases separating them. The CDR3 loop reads CASSLQTGIGNTIYF. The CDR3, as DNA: TGTGCCAGCAGCTTGCAAACAGGGATTGGAAACACCATATATTTT.

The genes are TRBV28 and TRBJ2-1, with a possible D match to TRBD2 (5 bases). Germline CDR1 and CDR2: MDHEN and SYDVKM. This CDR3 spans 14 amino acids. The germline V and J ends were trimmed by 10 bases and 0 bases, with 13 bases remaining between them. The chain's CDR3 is CATSVRASYNEQFF. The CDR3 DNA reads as TGTGCCACCTCAGTGAGGGCCTCCTACAATGAGCAGTTCTTC.

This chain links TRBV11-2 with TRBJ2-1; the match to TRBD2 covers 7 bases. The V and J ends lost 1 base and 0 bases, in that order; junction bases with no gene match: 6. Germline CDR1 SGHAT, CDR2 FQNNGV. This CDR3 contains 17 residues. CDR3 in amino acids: CASSLVSGRSSYNEQFF. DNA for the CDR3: TGTGCCAGCAGCTTAGTCTCCGGGAGGAGCTCCTACAATGAGCAGTTCTTC.

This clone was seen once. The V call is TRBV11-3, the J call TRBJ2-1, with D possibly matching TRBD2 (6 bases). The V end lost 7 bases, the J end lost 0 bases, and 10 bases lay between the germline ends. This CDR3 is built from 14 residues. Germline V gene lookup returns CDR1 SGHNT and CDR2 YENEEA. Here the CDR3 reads CASKAGSSYNEQFF. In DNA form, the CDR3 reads TGTGCCAGCAAGGCGGGAAGCTCCTACAATGAGCAGTTCTTC.

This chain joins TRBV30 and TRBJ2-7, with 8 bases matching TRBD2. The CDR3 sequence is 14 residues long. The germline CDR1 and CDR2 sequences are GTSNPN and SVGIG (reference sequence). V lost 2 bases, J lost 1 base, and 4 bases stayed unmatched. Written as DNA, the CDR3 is TGTGCCTGGAGTAGCGGGGGTTTTTCCTACGAGCAGTACTTC. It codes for CAWSSGGFSYEQYF.

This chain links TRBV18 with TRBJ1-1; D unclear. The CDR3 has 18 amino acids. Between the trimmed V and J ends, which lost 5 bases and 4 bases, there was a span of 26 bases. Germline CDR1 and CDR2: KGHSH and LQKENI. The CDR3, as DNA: TGTGCCAGCTCAGCCGCGGGAGTAAAGGTGTCGGGAGGCACTGAAGCTTTCTTT. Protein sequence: CASSAAGVKVSGGTEAFF.

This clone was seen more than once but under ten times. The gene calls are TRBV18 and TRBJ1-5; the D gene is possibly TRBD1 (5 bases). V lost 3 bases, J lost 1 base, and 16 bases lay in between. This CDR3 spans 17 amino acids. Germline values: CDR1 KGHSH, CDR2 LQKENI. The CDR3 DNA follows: TGTGCCAGCTCACCGGCATCGGGGGGTGTCAGCAATCAGCCCCAGCATTTT. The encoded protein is CASSPASGGVSNQPQHF. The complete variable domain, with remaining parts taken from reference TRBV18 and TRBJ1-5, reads NAGVMQNPRHLVRRRGQEARLRCSPMKGHSHVYWYRQLPEEGLKFMVYLQKENIIDESGMPKERFSAEFPKEGPSILRIQQVVRGDSAAYFCASSPASGGVSNQPQHFGDGTRLSIL.

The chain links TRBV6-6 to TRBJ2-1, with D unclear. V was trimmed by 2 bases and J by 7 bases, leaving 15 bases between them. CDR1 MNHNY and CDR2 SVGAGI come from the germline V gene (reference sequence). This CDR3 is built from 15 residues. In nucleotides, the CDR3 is TGTGCCAGCAGTTACGAGCTATACTACGGGAATGAGCAGTTCTTC. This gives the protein CASSYELYYGNEQFF.

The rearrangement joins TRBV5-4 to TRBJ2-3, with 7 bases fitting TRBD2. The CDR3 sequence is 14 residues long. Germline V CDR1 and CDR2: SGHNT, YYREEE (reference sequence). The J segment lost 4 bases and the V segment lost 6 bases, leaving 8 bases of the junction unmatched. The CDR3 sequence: CASTPGRESDTQYF. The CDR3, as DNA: TGTGCCAGCACCCCCGGGCGGGAGTCAGATACGCAGTATTTT.

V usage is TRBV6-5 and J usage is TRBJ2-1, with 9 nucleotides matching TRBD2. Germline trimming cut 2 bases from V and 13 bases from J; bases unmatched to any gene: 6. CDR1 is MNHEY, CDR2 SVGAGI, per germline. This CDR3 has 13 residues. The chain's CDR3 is CASSYTSGYTQFF. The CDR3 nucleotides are TGTGCCAGCAGTTACACTAGCGGGTATACACAGTTCTTC.

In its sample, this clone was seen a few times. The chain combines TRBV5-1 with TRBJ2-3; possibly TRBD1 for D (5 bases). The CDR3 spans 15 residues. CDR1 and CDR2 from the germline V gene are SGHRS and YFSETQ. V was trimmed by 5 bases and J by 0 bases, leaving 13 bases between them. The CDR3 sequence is CASSIQGASTDTQYF. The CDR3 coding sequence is TGCGCCAGCAGTATTCAGGGTGCTAGCACAGATACGCAGTATTTT.

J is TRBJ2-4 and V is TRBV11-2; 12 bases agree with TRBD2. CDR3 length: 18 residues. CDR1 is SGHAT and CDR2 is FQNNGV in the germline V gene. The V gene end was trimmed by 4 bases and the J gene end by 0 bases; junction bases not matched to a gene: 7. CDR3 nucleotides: TGTGCCAGCAGCTATGCTAGCGGGGGGGGCCTAGCCAAAAACATTCAGTACTTC. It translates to CASSYASGGGLAKNIQYF.

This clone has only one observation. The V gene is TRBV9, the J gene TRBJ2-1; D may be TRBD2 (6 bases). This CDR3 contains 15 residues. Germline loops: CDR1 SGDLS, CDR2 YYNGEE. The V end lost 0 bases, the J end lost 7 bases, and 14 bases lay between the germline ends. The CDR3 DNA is TGTGCCAGCAGCGTAGGCGGCACCGCGGGAAATGAGCAGTTCTTC. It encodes CASSVGGTAGNEQFF.